What follows are 24 T cell receptor beta chains derived from one specimen sequenced in a study of blood T cell repertoires in COVID-19. Sequencing used immunoSEQ multiplex PCR; TCRdb keeps in-frame clones, though not all of them. The top ten hold roughly 2% of the sample, which has about 180,000 clones, around 89% seen once. Input material: peripheral blood. The origin of the receptors is a young man who had recovered from COVID-19.

This clone was detected once. The chain couples TRBV9 to TRBJ1-6; 8 bases are a match to TRBD1. The germline V gene encodes CDR1 SGDLS and CDR2 YYNGEE. This CDR3 has 16 amino acids. V was clipped by 0 bases and J by 10 bases; unmatched bases: 9. The CDR3 nucleotides are TGTGCCAGCAGCGTAGCCTTCGACAGGGGAAAATCACCCCTCCACTTT. The encoded protein is CASSVAFDRGKSPLHF.

V usage is TRBV6-2 or TRBV6-3 and J usage is TRBJ2-5; TRBD2 matches at 7 bases. Per germline, CDR1 MNHEY and CDR2 SVGEGT. Trimming removed 0 bases from V and 4 bases from J; junction bases left unmatched: 11. The CDR3 sequence is 17 residues long. CDR3 in amino acids: CASSYSGGRPTRETQYF. The CDR3, as DNA: TGTGCCAGCAGTTACTCGGGGGGGAGGCCAACCCGAGAGACCCAGTACTTC.

The rearrangement uses TRBV18 and TRBJ1-2, with 7 bases fitting TRBD1. Germline V gene data show CDR1 as KGHSH and CDR2 as LQKENI. This CDR3 has 15 residues. J gave up 9 bases and V 4 bases, and 14 bases lay outside the gene matches. In DNA form, the CDR3 reads TGTGCCAGCTCACTAGTATCCGGGACAGAAGTGAGCTACACCTTC. Translating it yields CASSLVSGTEVSYTF.

V is TRBV6-2 or TRBV6-3 and J is TRBJ2-2; TRBD2 matches 10 bases. The J segment lost 4 bases and the V segment lost 1 base, leaving 6 bases of the junction unmatched. The CDR3 runs 17 residues. Germline V gene data show CDR1 as MNHEY and CDR2 as SVGEGT. The CDR3 sequence: CASSYFLAGGFTGELFF. CDR3 in DNA: TGTGCCAGCAGTTACTTCTTAGCGGGAGGCTTCACCGGGGAGCTGTTTTTT.

J is TRBJ1-4 and V is TRBV5-1, with TRBD1 matching 8 bases. The germline gives CDR1 SGHRS, CDR2 YFSETQ. The CDR3 length is 14 residues. The V segment lost 4 bases and the J segment 6 bases; nucleotides outside the gene matches: 5. CDR3 residues: CASSPQGAYEKLFF. For the CDR3, the DNA is TGCGCCAGCAGCCCGCAGGGGGCTTATGAAAAACTGTTTTTT.

The chain carries TRBV6-5 and TRBJ2-7; 8 bases map to TRBD1. The J segment lost 7 bases and the V segment lost 6 bases, leaving 5 bases of the junction unmatched. Germline values: CDR1 MNHEY, CDR2 SVGAGI. This CDR3 is built from 12 residues. CDR3 DNA: TGTGCCAGCAGCCAGGGGGCGCGGGAGCAGTACTTC. It yields the protein CASSQGAREQYF.

The V call is TRBV6-6, the J call TRBJ1-3; maybe TRBD1 (5 bases). V lost 8 bases and J lost 5, with 19 bases in between. The length of the CDR3 is 15 residues. In germline, CDR1 is MNHNY, CDR2 SVGAGI (reference sequence). CDR3 loop: CASDGGRVPRNTIYF. Here the CDR3 DNA reads TGTGCCAGCGACGGGGGGAGGGTTCCGCGAAACACCATATATTTT.

This chain uses TRBV4-3 with TRBJ2-3; 16 bases fit TRBD2. This CDR3 spans 20 amino acids. Germline trimming cut 0 bases from V and 6 bases from J; bases unmatched to any gene: 12. The germline CDR1 and CDR2 sequences are LGHNA and YSLEER. CDR3 loop: CASSQDSPGLAGGLTDTQYF. In DNA form, the CDR3 reads TGCGCCAGCAGCCAAGATAGCCCGGGACTAGCGGGAGGGCTCACTGATACGCAGTATTTT.

The chain links TRBV4-3 to TRBJ2-1; D might be TRBD2 (6 bases). CDR1 and CDR2 (germline): LGHNA, YSLEER. The V end was cut by 3 bases, the J end by 5 bases, with 17 bases between. The CDR3 loop spans 16 amino acids. Written as DNA, the CDR3 is TGCGCCAGCAGCCACGTCGCGGGATCTCGGGACAATGAGCAGTTCTTC. Its protein is CASSHVAGSRDNEQFF.

This rearrangement joins TRBV5-1 to TRBJ2-7; D is perhaps TRBD1 (6 bases). V was shortened by 4 bases and J by 2 bases, with 22 bases between the two germline ends. There are 17 residues in the CDR3. The germline V gene has CDR1 SGHRS and CDR2 YFSETQ. CDR3 DNA: TGCGCCAGCAGCCTATCGGGACAAACCCGGTACGCCTACGAGCAGTACTTC. It encodes CASSLSGQTRYAYEQYF. Looking up the rest from reference TRBV5-1 and TRBJ2-7 gives the full variable domain: KAGVTQTPRYLIKTRGQQVTLSCSPISGHRSVSWYQQTPGQGLQFLFEYFSETQRNKGNFPGRFSGRQFSNSRSEMNVSTLELGDSALYLCASSLSGQTRYAYEQYFGPGTRLTVT.

The chain is built from TRBV12-3 or TRBV12-4 and TRBJ2-1; TRBD2 matches at 9 bases. The CDR3 spans 12 residues. The V gene end was trimmed by 3 bases and the J gene end by 9 bases; junction bases not matched to a gene: 0. The CDR3 sequence: CASSFSGSEQFF. The CDR3 bases are TGTGCCAGCAGTTTTAGCGGGAGTGAGCAGTTCTTC.

In regard to this clone: The identical CDR3 is also encoded by other nucleotide sequences in the sample. The V call is TRBV4-3, the J call TRBJ2-1, with TRBD2 identical over 12 bases. This CDR3 comprises 16 residues. In germline, CDR1 is LGHNA, CDR2 YSLEER. Trimming at V came to 1 base and at J to 4 bases, leaving 2 bases not matched to a gene. This CDR3 reads CASSQAGTSGYNEQFF. The CDR3 DNA reads TGCGCCAGCAGCCAAGCAGGGACTAGCGGGTACAATGAGCAGTTCTTC.

This rearrangement joins TRBV28 to TRBJ1-1; no clear D. Looked up from germline, CDR1 is MDHEN and CDR2 is SYDVKM. Trimming took 4 bases from V and 1 from J, leaving 13 bases between them. This CDR3 spans 15 amino acids. The CDR3 DNA is TGTGCCAGCAGTTCACCCGTTTTAGCGAACACTGAAGCTTTCTTT. Translation: CASSSPVLANTEAFF.

The genes are TRBV29-1 and TRBJ1-2, with 9 bases lining up with TRBD1. CDR1 and CDR2 (germline): SQVTM, ANQGSEA. The CDR3 sequence is 12 residues long. CDR3: CTTWTGAYGYTF. The CDR3 DNA reads TGCACAACTTGGACAGGGGCCTATGGCTACACCTTC.

The chain joins TRBV10-1 to TRBJ2-2, with D possibly matching TRBD1 (5 bases). The CDR3 runs 14 residues. The V gene's germline CDR1 is WNHNN and CDR2 SYGVQD (reference sequence). V was shortened by 10 bases and J by 1 base, with 13 bases between the two germline ends. The CDR3 DNA sequence: TGCGCCACTAACTCGGACAAGAACACCGGGGAGCTGTTTTTT. Protein sequence: CATNSDKNTGELFF.

The chain employs TRBV6-2 or TRBV6-3 and TRBJ2-1, with 8 nucleotides matching TRBD2. V was pared by 2 bases and J by 0 bases, with 3 bases of the junction left unmatched. CDR1 MNHEY and CDR2 SVGEGT come from the germline V gene. There are 16 residues in the CDR3. The CDR3 here is CASSYVRGGSYNEQFF. The CDR3 nucleotides are TGTGCCAGCAGTTACGTCCGGGGGGGCTCCTACAATGAGCAGTTCTTC.

A few counts support this clone. The V call is TRBV18, the J call TRBJ1-3; perhaps TRBD1 as D (5 bases). Trimming cost V 2 bases and J 0 bases, with 11 bases left between them. CDR1 is KGHSH, CDR2 LQKENI, per germline. This CDR3 comprises 16 residues. CDR3 residues: CASSPRGGDSGNTIYF. CDR3 DNA sequence: TGTGCCAGCTCACCAAGAGGAGGGGACTCTGGAAACACCATATATTTT.

The genes are TRBV7-8 and TRBJ2-2; maybe TRBD2 (5 bases). Germline CDR1 reads SGHVS; CDR2 reads FQNEAQ. The V gene lost 4 bases and the J gene lost 4 bases, with 13 bases spanning the gap. This CDR3 is 15 amino acids long. The CDR3 DNA is TGTGCCAGCAGCTCGAGGGTCGCGGGCACCGGGGAGCTGTTTTTT. This gives the protein CASSSRVAGTGELFF.

This chain joins TRBV5-4 and TRBJ2-1; 11 positions agree with TRBD2. V was clipped by 3 bases and J by 0 bases; unmatched bases: 5. Germline assignment: CDR1 SGHNT and CDR2 YYREEE (reference sequence). The CDR3 extends over 17 amino acids. The chain's CDR3 is CASSSASGRLSYNEQFF. For the CDR3, the DNA is TGTGCCAGCAGCTCAGCTAGCGGGAGGCTCTCCTACAATGAGCAGTTCTTC. The entire variable domain, with the rest obtained from reference TRBV5-4 and TRBJ2-1, is as follows: ETGVTQSPTHLIKTRGQQVTLRCSSQSGHNTVSWYQQALGQGPQFIFQYYREEENGRGNFPPRFSGLQFPNYSSELNVNALELDDSALYLCASSSASGRLSYNEQFFGPGTRLTVL.

The V and J genes are TRBV7-8 and TRBJ1-1, with a possible D match to TRBD1 (5 bases). CDR1 and CDR2 from the germline V gene are SGHVS and FQNEAQ. The CDR3 contains 13 residues. Trimming removed 5 bases from V and 5 bases from J, with 12 bases in between. The chain's CDR3 is CASSEGRGTEAFF. The CDR3 DNA is TGTGCCAGCAGCGAAGGAAGGGGAACTGAAGCTTTCTTT.

The J gene is TRBJ1-5, the V gene TRBV19; 8 bases map to TRBD1. The CDR3 covers 17 residues. CDR1 is LNHDA, CDR2 SQIVND, per germline (reference sequence). J was trimmed by 0 bases and V by 6 bases; bases with no gene match: 10. This CDR3 is CASSGQGLVYSNQPQHF. The CDR3 DNA is TGTGCCAGTAGCGGACAGGGCCTAGTCTATAGCAATCAGCCCCAGCATTTT.

V is TRBV28 and J is TRBJ1-2, with D possibly TRBD1 on 5 matching bases. V lost 3 bases, J lost 0 bases, and 17 bases lay in between. This CDR3 has 17 residues. Germline assignment: CDR1 MDHEN and CDR2 SYDVKM. Here the CDR3 reads CASSLQGPKYPNYGYTF. The CDR3 DNA follows: TGTGCCAGCAGTTTGCAGGGCCCTAAATATCCTAACTATGGCTACACCTTC.

This clone was detected only a few times. The gene calls are TRBV19 and TRBJ2-2; D is perhaps TRBD1 (5 bases). The CDR3 consists of 16 residues. Trimming left V 5 bases short and J 4 bases short, with 17 bases between. Germline CDR1 reads LNHDA; CDR2 reads SQIVND (reference sequence). CDR3 sequence (DNA): TGTGCCAGTAGTGTGATGACAGCTTCGAGCACCGGGGAGCTGTTTTTT. It encodes CASSVMTASSTGELFF.

This rearrangement joins TRBV7-9 to TRBJ2-1; D might be TRBD2 (6 bases). V dropped 10 bases and J dropped 1 base, with 17 bases sitting between them. Germline CDR1 is SEHNR and CDR2 is FQNEAQ (reference sequence). The CDR3 is 15 residues long. This CDR3 reads CAIIYGEASYNEQFF. The CDR3 DNA sequence: TGTGCCATCATCTACGGGGAGGCGTCCTACAATGAGCAGTTCTTC.